The 27 T cell receptor beta chains below were found in one sample sequenced in a study of shared clonotypes between healthy human individuals. Sequencing used immunoSEQ multiplex PCR; TCRdb keeps in-frame clones, though not all of them. The data hold roughly 530,000 clones, with roughly 95% observed a single time. Material for sequencing was naive CD4+ T cells sorted from blood. Regarding subset: CD45RA+ positively selected. The receptor set was obtained from a woman in her 30s in good health.

The chain has TRBV10-1 and TRBJ2-7; 9 bases map to TRBD2. The CDR3 sequence is 18 residues long. Germline CDR1 reads WNHNN; CDR2 reads SYGVQD (reference sequence). V shed 8 bases and J 7 bases; nucleotides not matched to a gene: 24. The CDR3 region has the DNA TGCGCCAGCCCTGGTTGGAGACTAGCGGAGTCCCTTCTCGGGGAGCAGTACTTC. Translated, it gives CASPGWRLAESLLGEQYF.

This sequence joins TRBV2 and TRBJ2-2; D not certain. Per the germline V gene, CDR1 is SNHLY and CDR2 is FYNNEI. Trimming pared 2 bases from V and 5 bases from J, leaving 9 bases between. The CDR3 consists of 14 residues. CDR3 in DNA: TGTGCCAGCAGTGAAACGGAGTCGACCGGGGAGCTGTTTTTT. Its translation: CASSETESTGELFF.

The chain combines TRBV28 with TRBJ1-1; TRBD1 matches 9 bases. CDR3 size: 15 residues. CDR1 is MDHEN and CDR2 is SYDVKM in the germline V gene. The V gene end was trimmed by 8 bases and the J gene end by 5 bases; junction bases not matched to a gene: 12. CDR3 nucleotides: TGTGCCAGCGGGTTCTCCGGGACAGGGCAAACTGAAGCTTTCTTT. This encodes CASGFSGTGQTEAFF.

V usage is TRBV19 and J usage is TRBJ1-5; possibly TRBD1 for D (6 bases). The CDR3 totals 14 residues. Germline lookup yields CDR1 LNHDA and CDR2 SQIVND (reference sequence). With 3 bases removed from V and 3 bases from J, the gap between germline ends came to 9 bases. CDR3 sequence (DNA): TGTGCCAGTAGTATGACAGGAATCAATCAGCCCCAGCATTTT. Translating gives CASSMTGINQPQHF.

To note about this clone: The sample holds other DNA sequences that translate to the same CDR3. The chain combines TRBV5-1 with TRBJ2-5, with 7 bases aligning to TRBD1. The CDR3 length is 14 residues. Looked up from germline, CDR1 is SGHRS and CDR2 is YFSETQ. J was trimmed by 1 base and V by 1 base; bases with no gene match: 1. DNA for the CDR3: TGCGCCAGCAGCTTGCGGGACAGCCAAGAGACCCAGTACTTC. This translates into CASSLRDSQETQYF.

V usage is TRBV28 and J usage is TRBJ1-3; D unclear. The V end lost 5 bases, the J end lost 4 bases, and 15 bases lay between the germline ends. This CDR3 has 15 residues. In germline, CDR1 is MDHEN, CDR2 SYDVKM. This CDR3 is CASSAFEGSGNTIYF. In DNA form, the CDR3 reads TGTGCCAGCAGTGCGTTCGAGGGATCGGGAAACACCATATATTTT.

The V call is TRBV19, the J call TRBJ2-1, with a weak D call TRBD2 (6 bases). V lost 4 bases and J lost 3, with 13 bases in between. This CDR3 contains 15 residues. Germline lookup yields CDR1 LNHDA and CDR2 SQIVND (reference sequence). As DNA, the CDR3 is TGTGCCAGTAGTAGGGCACCCGGGGGCTACAATGAGCAGTTCTTC. It is translated as CASSRAPGGYNEQFF.

The genes are TRBV2 and TRBJ2-1, with 14 bases lining up with TRBD2. The CDR3 length is 20 residues. CDR1 is SNHLY and CDR2 is FYNNEI in the germline V gene. The V segment lost 5 bases and the J segment 2 bases; nucleotides outside the gene matches: 14. CDR3: CASSPTGLAGESGTYNEQFF. The CDR3 bases are TGTGCCAGCAGTCCCACGGGACTAGCGGGGGAGTCAGGGACCTACAATGAGCAGTTCTTC.

This rearrangement joins TRBV29-1 to TRBJ2-2; 14 bases match TRBD2. Looked up from germline, CDR1 is SQVTM and CDR2 is ANQGSEA. The J segment lost 1 base and the V segment lost 6 bases, leaving 7 bases of the junction unmatched. The CDR3 spans 17 residues. The DNA for the CDR3 is TGCAGCGTCCGACTAGCGGGAGGGCCGGGGAACACCGGGGAGCTGTTTTTT. This codes for CSVRLAGGPGNTGELFF.

The chain has TRBV18 and TRBJ2-3; 7 nucleotides align to TRBD1. The J segment lost 0 bases and the V segment lost 3 bases, leaving 3 bases of the junction unmatched. This CDR3 is 15 amino acids long. In germline, CDR1 is KGHSH, CDR2 LQKENI. CDR3 sequence: CASSPGQESTDTQYF. CDR3 DNA sequence: TGTGCCAGCTCACCCGGACAGGAAAGCACAGATACGCAGTATTTT.

This rearrangement joins TRBV28 to TRBJ1-5, with 7 bases lining up with TRBD1. This CDR3 contains 13 residues. CDR1 is MDHEN, CDR2 SYDVKM, per germline. The CDR3 DNA is TGTGCATCAGGGGGGACCTTTTGGCAGCCCCAGCATTTT. Its translation: CASGGTFWQPQHF.

This clone was observed once. The rearrangement uses TRBV9 and TRBJ1-3; D unclear. Per germline, CDR1 SGDLS and CDR2 YYNGEE. V was pared by 0 bases and J by 0 bases, with 16 bases between. CDR3 length equals 18 residues. The CDR3 is CASSVDFGPTGSGNTIYF. DNA for the CDR3: TGTGCCAGCAGCGTAGATTTCGGGCCCACGGGCTCTGGAAACACCATATATTTT.

V is TRBV5-1 and J is TRBJ2-3, with 11 positions matching TRBD2. Germline CDR1 and CDR2: SGHRS and YFSETQ. The V and J ends lost 1 base and 1 base, in that order; junction bases with no gene match: 14. The CDR3 contains 20 residues. The CDR3 loop is CASSLWELAGGRGGTDTQYF. As DNA, the CDR3 is TGCGCCAGCAGCTTGTGGGAGCTAGCGGGAGGACGAGGGGGCACAGATACGCAGTATTTT.

This rearrangement joins TRBV28 to TRBJ2-5; D may be TRBD1 (6 bases). The CDR3 is 15 amino acids. Between the trimmed V and J ends, which lost 2 bases and 7 bases, there was a span of 17 bases. The germline CDR1 and CDR2 sequences are MDHEN and SYDVKM. The CDR3 protein is CASSLLSGQTGTQYF. The DNA of the CDR3 is TGTGCCAGCAGTTTACTCTCAGGACAGACGGGGACCCAGTACTTC.

The chain recombines TRBV13 with TRBJ2-1; D gene unclear. Germline values: CDR1 PRHDT, CDR2 FYEKMQ (reference sequence). The CDR3 covers 17 residues. V shed 5 bases and J shed 4 bases, with 21 bases lying between them. The CDR3 reads CASSAAGLSSIYNEQFF. The CDR3 DNA reads TGTGCCAGCAGCGCCGCTGGGTTGAGCTCCATTTACAATGAGCAGTTCTTC. The full variable domain, with the rest looked up from reference TRBV13 and TRBJ2-1, is AAGVIQSPRHLIKEKRETATLKCYPIPRHDTVYWYQQGPGQDPQFLISFYEKMQSDKGSIPDRFSAQQFSDYHSELNMSSLELGDSALYFCASSAAGLSSIYNEQFFGPGTRLTVL.

The chain is built from TRBV13 and TRBJ1-4; possible D gene TRBD1, 6 bases. V was clipped by 9 bases and J by 0 bases, with 8 bases between them. There are 13 residues in the CDR3. Germline V gene lookup returns CDR1 PRHDT and CDR2 FYEKMQ (reference sequence). The DNA of the CDR3 is TGTGCCAGTGGGACATCAACTAATGAAAAACTGTTTTTT. Amino acid sequence: CASGTSTNEKLFF.

This chain uses TRBV5-1 with TRBJ1-1; 9 bases agree with TRBD1. After removal of 3 bases from V and 6 bases from J, the junction contained 9 bases not matched to a gene. CDR3 size: 15 residues. CDR1 is SGHRS and CDR2 is YFSETQ in the germline V gene. The CDR3 DNA reads as TGCGCCAGCAGCTCTGGACAGGGGATATCCCCTGAAGCTTTCTTT. It translates to CASSSGQGISPEAFF.

The V call is TRBV6-5, the J call TRBJ1-1; 8 positions match TRBD1. The CDR3 consists of 16 residues. Germline values: CDR1 MNHEY, CDR2 SVGAGI. J lost 0 bases, V lost 0 bases, and 3 bases had no gene match. CDR3 coding DNA: TGTGCCAGCAGTTACTCAACAGGGGGACTGAACACTGAAGCTTTCTTT. This codes for CASSYSTGGLNTEAFF.

The chain recombines TRBV6-1 with TRBJ1-4, with 9 bases identical to TRBD1. Germline V gene lookup returns CDR1 MNHNS and CDR2 SASEGT. The length of the CDR3 is 13 residues. V was pared by 7 bases and J by 8 bases, with 5 bases of the junction left unmatched. The CDR3 sequence: CASTGTGLEKLFF. The CDR3 nucleotides are TGTGCCAGCACCGGGACAGGGTTGGAAAAACTGTTTTTT.

The rearrangement joins TRBV29-1 to TRBJ2-1, with TRBD2 matching over 12 bases. The V gene's germline CDR1 is SQVTM and CDR2 ANQGSEA. The V and J ends lost 3 bases and 5 bases, in that order; junction bases with no gene match: 5. The CDR3 runs to 15 residues. CDR3 residues: CSVDHLAGGDNEQFF. The CDR3 DNA follows: TGCAGCGTTGACCACCTAGCGGGAGGGGACAATGAGCAGTTCTTC.

As to this clone: This CDR3 is also generated by other DNA sequences in the sample. This chain uses TRBV28 with TRBJ1-4; 7 bases map to TRBD1. Germline trimming cut 5 bases from V and 4 bases from J; bases unmatched to any gene: 4. This CDR3 comprises 14 residues. Looked up from germline, CDR1 is MDHEN and CDR2 is SYDVKM. CDR3: CASSPGTVNEKLFF. DNA of the CDR3: TGTGCCAGCAGTCCCGGGACAGTTAATGAAAAACTGTTTTTT.

The genes are TRBV19 and TRBJ1-1, with 10 bases matching TRBD1. The CDR3 covers 17 residues. V trimming: 9 bases; J trimming: 0 bases; junction bases outside the gene matches: 13. In germline, CDR1 is LNHDA, CDR2 SQIVND (reference sequence). In DNA form, the CDR3 reads TGTGCCAGCGAGGGGCCGACAGGGGGCCTTATGAACACTGAAGCTTTCTTT. It translates to CASEGPTGGLMNTEAFF.

The CDR3 loop is CASSLLAGGGEQYF. CDR3 bases: TGCGCCAGCAGTCTCCTAGCGGGAGGGGGCGAGCAGTACTTC. The rearrangement uses TRBV4-1 and TRBJ2-7; 12 positions agree with TRBD2. CDR3 length: 14 amino acids. Germline CDR1 reads MGHRA; CDR2 reads YSYEKL. V was pared by 6 bases and J by 6 bases, with 6 bases of the junction left unmatched.

A note on this clone: The same CDR3 arises from other DNA sequences in this sample as well. V gene TRBV5-1 combines with J gene TRBJ2-7, with TRBD1 matching 7 bases. The CDR3 covers 14 residues. V shed 3 bases and J 0 bases; nucleotides not matched to a gene: 3. Germline values: CDR1 SGHRS, CDR2 YFSETQ. The CDR3 here is CASSWTGSSYEQYF. For the CDR3, the DNA is TGCGCCAGCAGCTGGACAGGTTCCTCCTACGAGCAGTACTTC.

This chain uses TRBV27 with TRBJ1-1; 8 bases align to TRBD1. CDR1 and CDR2 from the germline V gene are MNHEY and SMNVEV (reference sequence). V was clipped by 2 bases and J by 4 bases; unmatched bases: 6. The CDR3 extends over 15 amino acids. The CDR3 here is CASSLLTGESTEAFF. The CDR3 DNA reads TGTGCCAGCAGTTTACTGACAGGGGAGAGCACTGAAGCTTTCTTT.

The CDR3 is CASSFSGTGLYEQYF. The CDR3 nucleotides read TGTGCCAGCAGTTTTTCCGGGACAGGCCTCTACGAGCAGTACTTC. The rearrangement links TRBV6-5 to TRBJ2-7, with TRBD1 identical over 8 bases. There are 15 residues in the CDR3. Losses at the gene ends were 4 bases for V and 3 bases for J; bases not matched to a gene: 8. Germline-derived CDR1 and CDR2 are MNHEY and SVGAGI.

This CDR3 reads CASTPGLQGQQFF. The CDR3, as DNA: TGTGCCAGCACCCCGGGTTTACAAGGCCAGCAGTTCTTC. The rearrangement links TRBV6-1 to TRBJ2-1, with D hard to call. Germline loops: CDR1 MNHNS, CDR2 SASEGT. The CDR3 has 13 amino acids. The V end lost 7 bases, the J end lost 11 bases, and 18 bases lay between the germline ends.